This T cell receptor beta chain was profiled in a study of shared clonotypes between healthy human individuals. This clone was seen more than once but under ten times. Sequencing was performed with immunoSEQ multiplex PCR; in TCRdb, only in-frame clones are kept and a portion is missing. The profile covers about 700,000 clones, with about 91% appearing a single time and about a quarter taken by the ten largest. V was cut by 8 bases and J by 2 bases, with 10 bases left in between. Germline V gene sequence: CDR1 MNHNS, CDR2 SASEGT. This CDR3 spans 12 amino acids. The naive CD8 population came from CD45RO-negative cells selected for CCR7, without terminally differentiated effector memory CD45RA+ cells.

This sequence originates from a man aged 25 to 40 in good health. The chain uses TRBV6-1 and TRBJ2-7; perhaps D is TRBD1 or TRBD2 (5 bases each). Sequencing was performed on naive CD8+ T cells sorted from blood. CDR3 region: CASPGATYEQYF. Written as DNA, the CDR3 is TGTGCCAGCCCCGGGGCAACCTACGAGCAGTACTTC.